Below are 21 T cell receptor beta chains sequenced from a single sample in a study of metastatic and nonmetastatic thyroid tumors. Using MiXCR, TCRdb reanalyzed the PCR reads. The profile shows about 27,000 clones, under 15% of them singletons. Thyroid surgery took place with no prior treatment in any patient. Sequencing input: blood. These receptors were collected from a female donor with papillary thyroid cancer or a benign thyroid nodule (not recorded which). Some clones in this sample may be carry-over from other donors' samples.

At least ten counts were recorded for this clone. This chain joins TRBV20-1 and TRBJ2-5; 11 bases fit TRBD2. This CDR3 has 14 amino acids. Trimming took 1 base from V and 5 from J; bases not matched to a gene: 3. The germline V gene has CDR1 DFQATT and CDR2 SNEGSKA (reference sequence). CDR3 region: CSARVLAGAETQYF. The CDR3, as DNA: TGCAGTGCTAGAGTACTAGCGGGAGCGGAGACCCAGTACTTC.

The chain employs TRBV7-2 and TRBJ1-1; D not resolved. This CDR3 is built from 14 residues. CDR1 SGHTA and CDR2 FQGNSA come from the germline V gene. The V end lost 5 bases, the J end lost 3 bases, and 13 bases lay between the germline ends. The CDR3 sequence is CASSPVISDTEAFF. The DNA for the CDR3 is TGTGCCAGCAGCCCCGTAATATCGGACACTGAAGCTTTCTTT.

This clone is medium-sized in the sample. The rearrangement links TRBV5-1 to TRBJ1-2; D call uncertain. CDR3 length: 14 residues. CDR1 SGHRS and CDR2 YFSETQ come from the germline V gene. Trimming shortened V by 0 bases and J by 7 bases, and 13 bases separated the two germline ends. DNA of the CDR3: TGCGCCAGCAGCTTGGGTTCTGTGAAGGGTGGCTACACCTTC. Encoded protein: CASSLGSVKGGYTF.

There are many counts of this clone. The gene calls are TRBV5-1 and TRBJ2-2; D unclear. The CDR3 has 13 amino acids. CDR1 is SGHRS, CDR2 YFSETQ, per germline. V gave up 1 base and J gave up 6 bases, with 7 bases separating them. The CDR3 bases are TGCGCCAGCAGCTTGAGTAGTGCCGGGGAGCTGTTTTTT. Protein sequence: CASSLSSAGELFF.

This clone was observed at least ten times. The chain joins TRBV10-3 to TRBJ2-4; 7 bases line up with TRBD2. Germline CDR1 and CDR2: ENHRY and SYGVKD. The CDR3 has 16 residues. The junction had 14 bases not matched to a gene; V was cut back by 4 bases and J by 8 bases. CDR3 sequence reads: CAISAVGIGGSDIQYF. Here the CDR3 DNA reads TGTGCCATCAGTGCTGTCGGTATAGGCGGGAGTGACATTCAGTACTTC.

This clone was seen repeatedly, ten times or more. The chain employs TRBV3-1 and TRBJ2-3; possibly TRBD2 for D (6 bases). The CDR3 loop spans 18 amino acids. Trimming shortened V by 1 base and J by 0 bases, and 17 bases separated the two germline ends. Germline V gene data show CDR1 as LGHDT and CDR2 as YNNKEL (reference sequence). The DNA of the CDR3 is TGTGCCAGCAGCCAAGGGGGATGGGGGGACTTCAGCACAGATACGCAGTATTTT. Its translation is CASSQGGWGDFSTDTQYF.

This clone was seen at least ten times. The chain is built from TRBV10-3 and TRBJ1-5, with unresolved D. Germline V gene lookup returns CDR1 ENHRY and CDR2 SYGVKD. V lost 2 bases and J lost 0, with 5 bases in between. This CDR3 comprises 14 residues. CDR3 in DNA: TGTGCCATCAGTGAGGGAGGTAGCAATCAGCCCCAGCATTTT. It translates to CAISEGGSNQPQHF.

This clone was observed a handful of times. The genes are TRBV7-2 and TRBJ2-1, with D possibly matching TRBD2 (6 bases). Germline CDR1 is SGHTA and CDR2 is FQGNSA. The germline V and J ends were trimmed by 0 bases and 16 bases, with 19 bases remaining between them. This CDR3 spans 14 amino acids. CDR3 in DNA: TGTGCCAGCAGCTTAGCCCCGACTAGTAGTGAGCGATTCTTC. This sequence encodes CASSLAPTSSERFF.

This clone was counted at least ten times. This may come from a read error, since a much larger clone is one base off. The chain has TRBV5-1 and TRBJ2-3, with D perhaps matching TRBD1 or TRBD2 (5 bases each). CDR1 is SGHRS, CDR2 YFSETQ, per germline. V gave up 3 bases and J gave up 2 bases, with 16 bases separating them. The CDR3 is 16 residues long. DNA of the CDR3: TGCGCCAGCAGCTCCCCTGACGGGGCAGACACAGATACGCAGTATTTT. Protein product: CASSSPDGADTDTQYF.

Ten or more counts support this clone. The chain has TRBV5-5 and TRBJ1-4; D perhaps matches TRBD1 (5 bases). This CDR3 is built from 14 residues. CDR1 is SGHKS, CDR2 YYEKEE, per germline (reference sequence). The V gene lost 2 bases and the J gene lost 13 bases, with 18 bases spanning the gap. The CDR3 loop reads CASSFVLTTGGLFF. The DNA of the CDR3 is TGTGCCAGCAGCTTCGTTCTTACCACGGGGGGACTGTTTTTT.

The chain uses TRBV20-1 and TRBJ2-3; maybe TRBD2 (5 bases). The V gene's germline CDR1 is DFQATT and CDR2 SNEGSKA (reference sequence). The CDR3 totals 15 residues. V lost 2 bases and J lost 0, with 12 bases in between. CDR3 DNA sequence: TGCAGTGCTAGATCAACGGGGATAAGCACAGATACGCAGTATTTT. This codes for CSARSTGISTDTQYF.

This clone has a count of ten or more. This CDR3 is also generated by other DNA sequences in the sample. This chain's CDR3 is CASSYVPGQDYYGYTF. The CDR3 DNA sequence: TGTGCCAGCAGTTACGTCCCGGGACAGGACTACTATGGCTACACCTTC. The chain links TRBV6-2 or TRBV6-3 to TRBJ1-2; the match to TRBD1 covers 8 bases. The CDR3 length is 16 residues. V lost 2 bases, J lost 3 bases, and 8 bases stayed unmatched. Germline-derived CDR1 and CDR2 are MNHEY and SVGEGT.

In this sample, this clone turned up many times. This chain links TRBV20-1 with TRBJ2-1, with TRBD2 matching 9 bases. The germline V gene has CDR1 DFQATT and CDR2 SNEGSKA (reference sequence). The CDR3 contains 17 residues. The trim removed 1 base at V and 8 bases at J, leaving 15 bases unmatched. CDR3 in amino acids: CSARVPPSGGIGDEQFF. The CDR3 DNA is TGCAGTGCTAGAGTGCCCCCGAGCGGGGGGATCGGAGATGAGCAGTTCTTC.

The rearrangement links TRBV30 to TRBJ1-3, with D unclear. CDR3 length: 14 amino acids. Per the germline V gene, CDR1 is GTSNPN and CDR2 is SVGIG (reference sequence). Trimming stripped 4 bases from V and 0 bases from J, with 10 bases between. CDR3 nucleotides: TGTGCCTGGACGGAGGGCCTCTCTGGAAACACCATATATTTT. This sequence encodes CAWTEGLSGNTIYF. The entire variable domain, with the rest obtained from reference TRBV30 and TRBJ1-3, is as follows: SQTIHQWPATLVQPVGSPLSLECTVEGTSNPNLYWYRQAAGRGLQLLFYSVGIGQISSEVPQNLSASRPQDRQFILSSKKLLLSDSGFYLCAWTEGLSGNTIYFGEGSWLTVV.

The sample holds many counts of this clone. The CDR3 spells CASRGNEKLFF. The CDR3 DNA reads TGTGCCTCCCGGGGAAATGAAAAACTGTTTTTT. The chain couples TRBV12-3 or TRBV12-4 to TRBJ1-4, with D unclear. Trimming took off 11 bases at V and 5 bases at J, with 9 bases between the two ends. The CDR3 contains 11 residues.

This clone is labeled medium-sized. This chain uses TRBV28 with TRBJ2-7, with TRBD1 as a possible D gene (7 bases). Per germline, CDR1 MDHEN and CDR2 SYDVKM. V shed 1 base and J shed 3 bases, with 16 bases lying between them. There are 16 residues in the CDR3. This CDR3 reads CASSLYQGGFSYEQYF. For the CDR3, the DNA is TGTGCCAGCAGTTTATACCAGGGGGGTTTTAGCTACGAGCAGTACTTC.

A note on this clone: Possible read error: a much larger clone is one base away. Other DNA sequences within the sample encode an identical CDR3. This rearrangement joins TRBV9 to TRBJ1-1; D is undetermined. CDR1 is SGDLS and CDR2 is YYNGEE in the germline V gene. V lost 0 bases and J lost 2, with 8 bases in between. This CDR3 has 14 amino acids. CDR3 in DNA: TGTGCCAGCAGCGTAGGATACGGTAACACTGAAGCTTTCTTT. This gives the protein CASSVGYGNTEAFF.

The rearrangement joins TRBV6-5 to TRBJ2-1; 12 bases line up with TRBD2. The CDR3 is 18 amino acids. CDR1 and CDR2 (germline): MNHEY, SVGAGI. Trimming cost V 4 bases and J 5 bases; bases outside gene matches: 12. CDR3: CASSLRGLAGLTNNEQFF. Written as DNA, the CDR3 is TGTGCCAGCAGTTTAAGGGGACTAGCGGGCCTCACCAACAATGAGCAGTTCTTC.

The V gene is TRBV5-4, the J gene TRBJ2-5; D remains unclear. Germline CDR1 and CDR2: SGHNT and YYREEE (reference sequence). The CDR3 spans 15 residues. V dropped 5 bases and J dropped 1 base, with 15 bases sitting between them. CDR3 bases: TGTGCCAGCAGTGTTAAAAGACAAGGCCAAGAGACCCAGTACTTC. Translating it yields CASSVKRQGQETQYF.

This clone showed up many times. V gene TRBV6-1 combines with J gene TRBJ1-1; D is possibly TRBD1 (6 bases). Looked up from germline, CDR1 is MNHNS and CDR2 is SASEGT. The V and J ends lost 6 bases and 4 bases respectively, with 12 bases between them. The CDR3 has 13 amino acids. This CDR3 is CASRNRVSTEAFF. The CDR3 DNA reads TGTGCCAGCAGGAACAGGGTTTCCACTGAAGCTTTCTTT.

In this sample, this clone turned up many times. This chain links TRBV27 with TRBJ2-7, with 8 positions matching TRBD1. Looked up from germline, CDR1 is MNHEY and CDR2 is SMNVEV (reference sequence). This CDR3 is 16 amino acids long. The J segment lost 2 bases and the V segment lost 6 bases, leaving 12 bases of the junction unmatched. The CDR3 sequence: CASSLLRQGLPYEQYF. DNA for the CDR3: TGTGCCAGCAGCCTACTCCGACAGGGGCTTCCCTACGAGCAGTACTTC.